The sample holds a few counts of the clone carrying this T cell receptor beta chain. Within the sample, other DNA sequences also encode this same CDR3. Several immunoSEQ 96-well plates shared each subset's DNA, each plate a replicate. Data came from immunoSEQ multiplex PCR; TCRdb stores just in-frame clones and leaves some out. The table has 1,500,000 or so clones, approximately 98.5% seen once. This sample is drawn from a study of shared clonotypes between healthy human individuals. The germline gives CDR1 SSHAT, CDR2 FNYEAQ (reference sequence). The CDR3 has 14 amino acids. Trimming took 0 bases from V and 1 from J, leaving 3 bases between them.

The sample taken for sequencing was naive CD4+ T cells sorted from blood. As for subset: CD45RA+ positively selected. The chain is built from TRBV7-7 and TRBJ2-2; no clear D gene. This TCR came from a man aged 25 to 45 in good health. In DNA, the CDR3 is TGTGCCAGCAGCTTAGCGAGGAACACCGGGGAGCTGTTTTTT. The encoded protein is CASSLARNTGELFF.